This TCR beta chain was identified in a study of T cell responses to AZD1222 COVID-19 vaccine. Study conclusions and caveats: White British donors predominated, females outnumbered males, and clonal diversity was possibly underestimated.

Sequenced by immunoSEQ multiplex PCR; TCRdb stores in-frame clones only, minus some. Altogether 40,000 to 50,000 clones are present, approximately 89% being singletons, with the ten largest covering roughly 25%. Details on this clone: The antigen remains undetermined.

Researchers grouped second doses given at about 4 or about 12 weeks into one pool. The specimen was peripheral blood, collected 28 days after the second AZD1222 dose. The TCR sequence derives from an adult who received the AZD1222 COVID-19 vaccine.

In DNA, the CDR3 is TGCAGCGTCGGAGGCGCTACTTACTACACCTTC. Translation: CSVGGATYYTF. The genes are TRBV29-1 and TRBJ1-2; D is unresolved. CDR1 and CDR2 from the germline V gene are SQVTM and ANQGSEA. The CDR3 loop spans 11 amino acids. V was trimmed by 6 bases and J by 10 bases, leaving 15 bases between them.